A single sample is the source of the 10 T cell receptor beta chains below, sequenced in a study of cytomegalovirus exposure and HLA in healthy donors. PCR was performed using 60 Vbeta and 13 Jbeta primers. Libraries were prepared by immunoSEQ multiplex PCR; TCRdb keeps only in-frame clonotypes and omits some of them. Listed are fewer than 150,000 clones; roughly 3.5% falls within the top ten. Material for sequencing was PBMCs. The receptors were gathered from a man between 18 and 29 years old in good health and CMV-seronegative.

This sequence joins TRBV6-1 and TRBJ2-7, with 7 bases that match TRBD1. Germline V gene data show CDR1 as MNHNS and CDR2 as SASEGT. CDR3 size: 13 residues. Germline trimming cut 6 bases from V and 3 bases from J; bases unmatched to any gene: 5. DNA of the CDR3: TGTGCCAGCAGCCCGACAGGGCGCTACGAGCAGTACTTC. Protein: CASSPTGRYEQYF.

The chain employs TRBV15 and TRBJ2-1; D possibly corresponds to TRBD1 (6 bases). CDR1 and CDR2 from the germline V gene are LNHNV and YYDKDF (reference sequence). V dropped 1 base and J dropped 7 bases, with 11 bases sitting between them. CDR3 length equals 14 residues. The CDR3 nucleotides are TGTGCCACCAGCAGAGGCCTGCAGGGGAATGAGCAGTTCTTC. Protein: CATSRGLQGNEQFF.

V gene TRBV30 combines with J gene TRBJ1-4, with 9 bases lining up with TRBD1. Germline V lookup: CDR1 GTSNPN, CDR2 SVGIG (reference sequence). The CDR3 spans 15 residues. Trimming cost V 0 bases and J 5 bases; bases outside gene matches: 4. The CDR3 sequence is CAWSVLGQGNEKLFF. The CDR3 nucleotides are TGTGCCTGGAGTGTACTCGGACAGGGGAATGAAAAACTGTTTTTT.

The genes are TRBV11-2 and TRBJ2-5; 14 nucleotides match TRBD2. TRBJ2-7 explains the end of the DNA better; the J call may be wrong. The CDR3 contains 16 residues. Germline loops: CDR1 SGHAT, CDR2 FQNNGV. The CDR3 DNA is TGTGCCAGCAGTTACGGACTAGCGGGAGGTAGCTACGAGCAGTACTTC. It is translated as CASSYGLAGGSYEQYF.

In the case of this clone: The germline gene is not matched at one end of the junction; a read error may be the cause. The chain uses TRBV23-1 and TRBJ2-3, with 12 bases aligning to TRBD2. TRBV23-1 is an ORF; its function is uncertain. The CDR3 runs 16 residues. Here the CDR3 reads CASSQETSGSTDTQYF. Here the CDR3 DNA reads TGCGCCAGCAGCCAAGAGACTAGCGGGAGCACAGATACGCAGTACTTT.

The CDR3 coding sequence is TGTGCCAGCGGGCCGACGAGGGGGCAACGTTACGAGCAGTACTTC. Residues: CASGPTRGQRYEQYF. The rearrangement uses TRBV5-8 and TRBJ2-7, with TRBD1 identical over 7 bases. This CDR3 has 15 amino acids. Per the germline V gene, CDR1 is SGHTS and CDR2 is YDEGEE. J was trimmed by 4 bases and V by 7 bases; bases with no gene match: 14. The entire variable domain, with the rest obtained from reference TRBV5-8 and TRBJ2-7, is as follows: EAGVTQSPTHLIKTRGQQATLRCSPISGHTSVYWYQQALGLGLQFLLWYDEGEERNRGNFPPRFSGRQFPNYSSELNVNALELEDSALYLCASGPTRGQRYEQYFGPGTRLTVT.

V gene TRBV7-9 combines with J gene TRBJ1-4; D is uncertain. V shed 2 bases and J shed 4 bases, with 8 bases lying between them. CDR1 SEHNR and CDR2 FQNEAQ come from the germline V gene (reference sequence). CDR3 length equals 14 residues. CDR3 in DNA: TGTGCCAGCAGCTTAATGCAGAATAATGAAAAACTGTTTTTT. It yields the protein CASSLMQNNEKLFF.

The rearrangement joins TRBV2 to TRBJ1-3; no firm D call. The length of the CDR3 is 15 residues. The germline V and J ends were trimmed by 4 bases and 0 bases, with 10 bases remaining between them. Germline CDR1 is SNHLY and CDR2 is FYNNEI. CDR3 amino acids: CASSGPVTSGNTIYF. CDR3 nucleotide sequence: TGTGCCAGCAGTGGGCCCGTCACCTCTGGAAACACCATATATTTT.

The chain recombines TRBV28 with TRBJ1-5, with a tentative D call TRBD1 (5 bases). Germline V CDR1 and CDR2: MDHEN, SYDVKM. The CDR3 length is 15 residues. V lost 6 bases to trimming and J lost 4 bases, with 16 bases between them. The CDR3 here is CASRPPDSPNQPQHF. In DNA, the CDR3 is TGTGCCAGCAGACCACCCGACAGCCCGAATCAGCCCCAGCATTTT.

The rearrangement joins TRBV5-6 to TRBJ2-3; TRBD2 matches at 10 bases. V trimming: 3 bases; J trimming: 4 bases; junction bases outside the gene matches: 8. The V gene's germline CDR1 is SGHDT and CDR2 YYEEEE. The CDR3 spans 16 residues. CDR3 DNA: TGTGCCAGCAGCTCCAAATCAAGCGGGGGGGCAGATACGCAGTATTTT. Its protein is CASSSKSSGGADTQYF.